These T cell receptor beta chains were read from a single sample in a study of STAT5B mutations in CD4+ large granular lymphocyte leukemia. Produced via immunoSEQ multiplex PCR; TCRdb's table is partial and in-frame only. The repertoire holds tens of thousands of clones, about 74% seen once, with more than 0.85% in the top ten. Sequenced: CD4+ T cells from blood buffy coats. The source is a human donor in good health. The CDR3 runs from the conserved cysteine through the conserved F or W. D genes are given only for firm matches. Clone sizes are given selectively: once, few, many, or a class where the clone is expanded.

abundance,v_gene,j_gene,d_gene,CDR3nt,CDR3aa
.,TRBV18,TRBJ1-2,.,TGTGCCAGCTCGCGAGAAGGGGCAAACTATGGCTACACCTTC,CASSREGANYGYTF
.,TRBV5-8,TRBJ1-6,.,TGTGCCAGCAGCAGAGAAACCAATTCACCCCTCCACTTT,CASSRETNSPLHF
few,TRBV6-1,TRBJ2-2,TRBD2,TGTGCCAGCAGCGCTAGCGGGAGAGGAACCGGGGAGCTGTTTTTT,CASSASGRGTGELFF
.,TRBV2,TRBJ2-1,TRBD2,TGTGCCAGCAGTGGCCGACTAGCGGGGGACAATGAGCAGTTCTTC,CASSGRLAGDNEQFF
.,TRBV2,TRBJ2-2,TRBD1,TGTGCCAGCAGTCGGGACAGGGTCGGGTTTGGGGAGCTGTTTTTT,CASSRDRVGFGELFF
.,TRBV7-2,TRBJ1-1,TRBD1,TGTGCCAGCAGCCCTAGGACAGGGGGCGTCACTGAAGCTTTCTTT,CASSPRTGGVTEAFF
.,TRBV5-5,TRBJ1-2,TRBD1,TGTGCCAGCAGCTTGGCAGGGGGTGGCTACACCTTC,CASSLAGGGYTF
.,TRBV5-4,TRBJ1-1,.,TGTGCCAGCAGCTTGGTTGGGGGGGCTGTGAGAAGGGCTTTCTTT,CASSLVGGAVRRAFF
.,TRBV7-3,TRBJ2-7,TRBD2,TGTGCCAGCAGCTTAACAGCGGGAGATGAGCAGTACTTC,CASSLTAGDEQYF
.,TRBV6-6,TRBJ1-1,.,TGTGCCAGCAGTTACGATAGAACAGTTGAAGCTTTCTTT,CASSYDRTVEAFF
.,TRBV2,TRBJ1-5,.,TGTGCCAGCAGTGATACGGGGTCGCAGCAGCCCCAGCATTTT,CASSDTGSQQPQHF
.,TRBV5-1,TRBJ1-2,TRBD1,TGCGCCAGCAGCTTGCAGACAGGGGGAAATGGCTACACCTTC,CASSLQTGGNGYTF
.,TRBV4-1,TRBJ2-2,TRBD2,TGCGCCAGCAGCCGGGGTGGAAGCGGGGGGCGGGGTACCGGGGAGCTGTTTTTT,CASSRGGSGGRGTGELFF
.,TRBV7-2,TRBJ1-4,.,TGTGCCAGCAGCTTCACCCCAGGGTTAGGAAAACTGTTTTTT,CASSFTPGLGKLFF
.,TRBV27,TRBJ2-1,.,TGTGCCAGCATGCTAAGAGCATTGGGGGTGTCGGGGAATGAGCAGTTCTTC,CASMLRALGVSGNEQFF
.,TRBV18,TRBJ1-3,TRBD1,TGTGCCAGCTCCCCGGGACAGGAGGCTGGAAACACCATATATTTT,CASSPGQEAGNTIYF
.,TRBV11-2,TRBJ2-1,TRBD2,TGTGCCAGCAGCCGGACTAGCGGGGGGGCCGTGGAGCAGTTCTTC,CASSRTSGGAVEQFF
.,TRBV27,TRBJ1-2,.,TGTGCCAGCAGGGACCGCGGCGGCTACACCTTC,CASRDRGGYTF
.,TRBV11-2,TRBJ2-3,.,TGTGCCAGCAGCTTTAGGGGGGGCGGTGGAGATACGCAGTATTTT,CASSFRGGGGDTQYF
once,TRBV29-1,TRBJ2-1,.,TGCAGCGTTAGAACTAGTCATGATGAGCAGTTCTTC,CSVRTSHDEQFF
.,TRBV6-5,TRBJ2-3,TRBD1,TGTGCCAGCAGACCCTCGACAGGGGCAGGGGATACGCAGTATTTT,CASRPSTGAGDTQYF
.,TRBV27,TRBJ1-6,.,TGTGCCAGCAGTTTATCCCAGCTTAATTCACCCCTCCACTTT,CASSLSQLNSPLHF
.,TRBV5-6,TRBJ1-3,.,TGTGCCAGCAGCTCCACAGGGACGCGCTCTGGAAACACCATATATTTT,CASSSTGTRSGNTIYF
.,TRBV9,TRBJ2-3,.,TGTGCCAGCAGCGTAGGGGGTGGGAGTGGAACAGATACGCAGTATTTT,CASSVGGGSGTDTQYF
.,TRBV7-2,TRBJ2-4,TRBD2,TGTGCCAGCAGCCGAAGTCTAGGGACTAGCAAAAACATTCAGTACTTC,CASSRSLGTSKNIQYF
.,TRBV5-4,TRBJ2-1,TRBD2,TGTGCCAGCAGCTTAACTGCTAGCGGGGGTAATGAGCAGTTCTTC,CASSLTASGGNEQFF
few,TRBV11-2,TRBJ2-7,.,TGTGCCAGCAGCTTAATGCGGACGGGGGAGCAGTACTTC,CASSLMRTGEQYF
few,TRBV27,TRBJ2-1,TRBD2,TGTGCCAGCAGTCCCCGGTTACTAGCGGGGAGTTGGAATGAGCAGTTCTTC,CASSPRLLAGSWNEQFF
.,TRBV6-1,TRBJ1-2,.,TGTGCCAGCAGTGACAGGGGTGGCTACACCTTC,CASSDRGGYTF
.,TRBV28,TRBJ2-4,TRBD1,TGTGCCAGCAGGGAACAGGGGGCAGGAAACATTCAGTACTTC,CASREQGAGNIQYF
.,TRBV4-3,TRBJ2-1,TRBD2,TGCGCCAGCAGCCAAGGGAAGCGGGAGGGCCCCAATGAGCAGTTCTTC,CASSQGKREGPNEQFF
.,TRBV7-9,TRBJ1-2,.,TGTGCCAGCAGCCGTCCGGGCCTGGGGGGCTACACCTTC,CASSRPGLGGYTF
.,TRBV27,TRBJ2-7,TRBD1,TGTGCCAGCAGTGTCCGGGACAGGTCCTACGAGCAGTACTTC,CASSVRDRSYEQYF
once,TRBV28,TRBJ1-2,.,TGTGCCAGCAGTTTGGCGGGACGAGCTAATAGTCCGTATGGCTACACCTTC,CASSLAGRANSPYGYTF
.,TRBV7-9,TRBJ2-5,.,TGTGCCAGCAGACGAATGGAGGGAGAGACCCAGTACTTC,CASRRMEGETQYF
once,TRBV9,TRBJ2-5,TRBD2,TGTGCCAGCAGCGTTAGCGGGAGGGCTGGAGAGACCCAGTACTTC,CASSVSGRAGETQYF
.,TRBV28,TRBJ1-1,.,TGTGCCAGCAGCTCCCACGGGACGGTGAACACTGAAGCTTTCTTT,CASSSHGTVNTEAFF
.,TRBV5-6,TRBJ2-2,TRBD2,TGTGCCAGCAGCTTGGCCAGCGGGAGGGCCAGGACCGGGGAGCTGTTTTTT,CASSLASGRARTGELFF
.,TRBV15,TRBJ1-4,.,TGTGCCACCAGCAGCCCACAAAACAGGGAAAAACTGTTTTTT,CATSSPQNREKLFF
once,TRBV6-5,TRBJ2-5,.,TGTGCCAGCAGTTCTCGTGTGGCGGGGCGCGGGGAGACCCAGTACTTC,CASSSRVAGRGETQYF
.,TRBV4-1,TRBJ2-1,.,TGCGCCAGCAGCCATTTGTTGGTTCTCAATGAGCAGTTCTTC,CASSHLLVLNEQFF
.,TRBV28,TRBJ1-1,.,TGTGCCAGCAGCGAGGGTGGTAGGGTCGGGACTGAAGCTTTCTTT,CASSEGGRVGTEAFF
.,TRBV18,TRBJ1-5,.,TGTGCCAGCTCACCTTTCAATCAGCCCCAGCATTTT,CASSPFNQPQHF
.,TRBV7-6,TRBJ2-3,.,TGTGCCAGCAGCTCGAGGGCAGATACGCAGTATTTT,CASSSRADTQYF
.,TRBV6-1,TRBJ1-2,TRBD1,TGTGCCAGCAGTGAACTTAGGGGGCCGGCTTATGGCTACACCTTC,CASSELRGPAYGYTF
few,TRBV2,TRBJ1-2,TRBD1,TGTGCCAGCAGAGCCGGGACAGGGGGCTATGGCTACACCTTC,CASRAGTGGYGYTF
.,TRBV12-5,TRBJ1-2,.,TGTGCTAGTGGTTTGGTATTACTGGGGGCGGGTGGCTACACCTTC,CASGLVLLGAGGYTF
few,TRBV25-1,TRBJ1-1,.,TGTGCCAGCAGTGCCGGAGGGGCGTCCACTGAAGCTTTCTTT,CASSAGGASTEAFF
.,TRBV29-1,TRBJ2-3,TRBD2,TGCAGCGTTCCCCGTCTGGGACTAGCGGGAGAGACAGATACGCAGTATTTT,CSVPRLGLAGETDTQYF
.,TRBV5-1,TRBJ1-1,.,TGCGCCAGCAGCTTGGGGCTCCTCTACAGGGACGACACTGAAGCTTTCTTT,CASSLGLLYRDDTEAFF
few,TRBV29-1,TRBJ1-1,.,TGCAGCGTTGAAGGGCACCCGAACACTGAAGCTTTCTTT,CSVEGHPNTEAFF